This T cell receptor beta chain was profiled in a study of tumour-infiltrating T cells in Burkitt lymphoma. V gave up 1 base and J gave up 12 bases, with 13 bases separating them. This CDR3 has 12 amino acids. CDR1 and CDR2 (germline): SQVTM, ANQGSEA. This clone was detected only a few times. This table comes from immunoSEQ multiplex PCR, and its TCRdb copy is limited to in-frame clones, with some not included. Of 3,000 to 5,000 clones listed, 11% to 15% are singletons. The chain couples TRBV29-1 to TRBJ2-1; a possible D gene is TRBD2 (6 bases). The sample taken for sequencing was tumor tissue. This TCR derives from a human donor with Burkitt lymphoma. CDR3 sequence reads: CSVEVGWGVQFF. The CDR3 nucleotides read TGCAGCGTTGAAGTAGGGTGGGGGGTGCAGTTCTTC.